This entry is about one TCR beta chain. Random hexamers primed reverse transcription of about 0.45 to 1 ug RNA. Each CDR3 protein is one row after TCRdb ran MiXCR on the immunoSEQ multiplex PCR reads. The sample lists about 110,000 distinct CDR3 sequences, about 95% occurring once. This entry comes from a study of CD8 T cells in Susac syndrome. The CDR3 length is 15 residues. V lost 5 bases and J lost 6, with 17 bases in between. What was sequenced was CD4+ T cells from PBMCs. The sequence came from a human donor in good health. V is TRBV12-3 or TRBV12-4 and J is TRBJ2-1; D not certain. The CDR3 loop is CASSVSALGGNEQFF. DNA of the CDR3: TGTGCCAGCAGTGTAAGCGCCCTCGGCGGCAATGAGCAGTTCTTC.